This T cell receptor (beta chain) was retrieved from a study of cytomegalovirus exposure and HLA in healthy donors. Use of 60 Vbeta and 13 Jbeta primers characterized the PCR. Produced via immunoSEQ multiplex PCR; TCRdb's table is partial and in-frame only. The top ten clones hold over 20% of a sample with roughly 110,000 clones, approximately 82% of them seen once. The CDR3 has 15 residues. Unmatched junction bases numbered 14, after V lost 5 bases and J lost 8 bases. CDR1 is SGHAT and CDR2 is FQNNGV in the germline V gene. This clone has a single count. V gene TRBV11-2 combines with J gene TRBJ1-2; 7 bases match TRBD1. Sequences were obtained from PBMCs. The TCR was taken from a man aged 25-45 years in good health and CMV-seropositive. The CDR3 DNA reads TGTGCCAGCAGCCCCCTTAAGGACAGGACGCGAGGCTACACCTTC. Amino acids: CASSPLKDRTRGYTF.